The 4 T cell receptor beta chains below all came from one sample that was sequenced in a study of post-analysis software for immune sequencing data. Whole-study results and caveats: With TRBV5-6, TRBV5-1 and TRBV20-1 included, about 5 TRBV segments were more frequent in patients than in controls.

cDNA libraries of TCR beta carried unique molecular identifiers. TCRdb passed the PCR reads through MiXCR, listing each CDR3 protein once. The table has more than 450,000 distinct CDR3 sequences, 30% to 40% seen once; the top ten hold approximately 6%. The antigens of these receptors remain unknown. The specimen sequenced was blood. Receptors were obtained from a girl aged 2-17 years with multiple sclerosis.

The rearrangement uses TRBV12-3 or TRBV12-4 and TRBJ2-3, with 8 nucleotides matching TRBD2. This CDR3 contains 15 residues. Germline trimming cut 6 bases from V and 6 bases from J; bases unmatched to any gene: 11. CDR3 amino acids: CASSSRGGRVDTQYF. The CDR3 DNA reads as TGTGCCAGCAGCTCACGGGGGGGCCGCGTGGATACGCAGTATTTT.

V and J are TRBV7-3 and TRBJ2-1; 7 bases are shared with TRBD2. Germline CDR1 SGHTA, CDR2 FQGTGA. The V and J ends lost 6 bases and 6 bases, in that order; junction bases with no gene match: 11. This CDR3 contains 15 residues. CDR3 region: CASSLRWGGSNEQFF. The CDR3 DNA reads TGTGCCAGCAGTCTTCGGTGGGGGGGGAGCAATGAGCAGTTCTTC.

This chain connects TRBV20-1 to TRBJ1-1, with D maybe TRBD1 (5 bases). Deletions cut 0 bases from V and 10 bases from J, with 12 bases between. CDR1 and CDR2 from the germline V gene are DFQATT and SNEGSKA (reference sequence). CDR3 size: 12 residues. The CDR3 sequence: CSARDSREGAFF. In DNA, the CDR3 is TGCAGTGCTAGAGATTCCAGGGAAGGAGCTTTCTTT.

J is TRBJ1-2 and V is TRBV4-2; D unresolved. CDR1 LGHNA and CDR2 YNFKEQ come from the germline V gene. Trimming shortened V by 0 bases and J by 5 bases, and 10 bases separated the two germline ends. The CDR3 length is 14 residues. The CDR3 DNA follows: TGTGCCAGCAGCCAAGATCTCCGCGATTATGGCTACACCTTC. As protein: CASSQDLRDYGYTF.